Listed here are 10 T cell receptor beta chains from one sample, sequenced in a study of metastatic and nonmetastatic thyroid tumors. Patients were all untreated before their thyroid surgery. TCRdb called clones again from the PCR reads with MiXCR. Of 35,000 to 50,000 clones listed, about a sixth are singletons. The sample comprised tumor tissue. The receptors were sampled from a female donor with papillary thyroid cancer or a benign thyroid nodule (not recorded which). Some clones in this sample may be carry-over from other donors' samples.

This clone was counted a few times. This could be a read error, since a much larger clone is one nucleotide away. The same CDR3 also results from other DNA sequences found in this sample. V and J are TRBV2 and TRBJ2-3, with 8 nucleotides matching TRBD1. The germline gives CDR1 SNHLY, CDR2 FYNNEI. The CDR3 contains 14 residues. The junction had 7 bases not matched to a gene; V was cut back by 6 bases and J by 5 bases. CDR3 region: CASRPGQGEDTQYF. Here the CDR3 DNA reads TGTGCCAGCAGGCCTGGACAGGGAGAAGATACGCAGTATTTT.

The rearrangement links TRBV20-1 to TRBJ2-3; D is perhaps TRBD2 (6 bases). Germline V gene lookup returns CDR1 DFQATT and CDR2 SNEGSKA (reference sequence). The CDR3 spans 17 residues. V was cut by 0 bases and J by 2 bases, with 18 bases left in between. For the CDR3, the DNA is TGCAGTGCTAGAGATCCGCGGAGCGGGTCGAACACAGATACGCAGTATTTT. Protein product: CSARDPRSGSNTDTQYF.

The chain couples TRBV12-3 or TRBV12-4 to TRBJ2-3; D not resolved. CDR3 size: 15 residues. The germline V and J ends were trimmed by 4 bases and 4 bases, with 15 bases remaining between them. The DNA of the CDR3 is TGTGCCAGCAGTTACCAGCGCCGTATCCCAGATACGCAGTATTTT. It yields the protein CASSYQRRIPDTQYF.

This clone was observed a handful of times. Since a much larger clone is just one base distant, this may be a read error. V usage is TRBV6-2 or TRBV6-3 and J usage is TRBJ2-3; D not certain. Germline CDR1 MNHEY, CDR2 SVGEGT. The V end was cut by 2 bases, the J end by 14 bases, with 26 bases between. This CDR3 spans 16 amino acids. CDR3 nucleotides: TGTGCCAGCAGTTACGGACCCCTCGTCGCGTTTTGTACGGCGTATTTT. This sequence encodes CASSYGPLVAFCTAYF.

For this clone: Germline and junction disagree at one end, which may indicate a read error. The chain recombines TRBV5-1 with TRBJ2-5; no reliable D call. The CDR3 consists of 13 residues. The germline gives CDR1 SGHRS, CDR2 YFSETQ. The CDR3 nucleotides read TGCGCCAGCAGCTTGGGGAGCGAGGAGAACCAGTACTTC. Protein sequence: CASSLGSEENQYF.

The table lists this clone with a few counts. A clone one base away is much larger, so this may be a read error. V is TRBV29-1 and J is TRBJ2-6, with TRBD1 matching 10 bases. The CDR3 is 12 amino acids. CDR1 and CDR2 from the germline V gene are SQVTM and ANQGSEA. V was clipped by 6 bases and J by 13 bases; unmatched bases: 6. The CDR3 nucleotides are TGCAGCGTCGACACGGGACAGGGGGTCCTGACTTTC. Protein product: CSVDTGQGVLTF.

In this sample, this clone is medium-sized. The rearrangement links TRBV11-2 to TRBJ2-7; D may be TRBD1 (5 bases). Trimming pared 5 bases from V and 4 bases from J, leaving 9 bases between. The CDR3 runs 12 residues. CDR1 is SGHAT and CDR2 is FQNNGV in the germline V gene. This chain's CDR3 is CASSQTAYEQYF. In DNA form, the CDR3 reads TGTGCCAGCAGCCAGACAGCTTACGAGCAGTACTTC. Full variable domain (missing parts from reference TRBV11-2 and TRBJ2-7): EAGVAQSPRYKIIEKRQSVAFWCNPISGHATLYWYQQILGQGPKLLIQFQNNGVVDDSQLPKDRFSAERLKGVDSTLKIQPAKLEDSAVYLCASSQTAYEQYFGPGTRLTVT.

In the case of this clone: Different DNA sequences within this sample yield the same CDR3. The rearrangement uses TRBV6-5 and TRBJ2-2, with D unresolved. This CDR3 comprises 18 residues. The ends were cut back, 5 bases at V and 3 bases at J, with 22 bases in the middle. Germline-derived CDR1 and CDR2 are MNHEY and SVGAGI. This CDR3 reads CASSPRVAGVGDTGELFF. The CDR3 nucleotides read TGTGCCAGCAGTCCCCGGGTAGCTGGAGTTGGGGACACCGGGGAGCTGTTTTTT.

This clone was found many times. A much more abundant neighbour one base away suggests this may be a read error. The same CDR3 arises from other DNA sequences in this sample as well. The chain carries TRBV28 and TRBJ1-5; TRBD1 agrees at 12 bases. The CDR3 extends over 18 amino acids. Looked up from germline, CDR1 is MDHEN and CDR2 is SYDVKM. This CDR3 reads CASSLLGTGGYSNQPQHF. The CDR3 coding sequence is TGTGCTAGCAGTTTATTAGGGACAGGGGGCTATAGCAATCAGCCCCAGCATTTT.

This clone has ten or more counts. The chain is built from TRBV4-2 and TRBJ2-5; 8 nucleotides agree with TRBD2. After removal of 4 bases from V and 4 bases from J, the junction contained 14 bases not matched to a gene. Germline V gene data show CDR1 as LGHNA and CDR2 as YNFKEQ. The CDR3 is 17 residues long. The CDR3, as DNA: TGTGCCAGCAGCCCCCTTACCACGTCTGCGGGAGGAGAGACCCAGTACTTC. This translates into CASSPLTTSAGGETQYF.